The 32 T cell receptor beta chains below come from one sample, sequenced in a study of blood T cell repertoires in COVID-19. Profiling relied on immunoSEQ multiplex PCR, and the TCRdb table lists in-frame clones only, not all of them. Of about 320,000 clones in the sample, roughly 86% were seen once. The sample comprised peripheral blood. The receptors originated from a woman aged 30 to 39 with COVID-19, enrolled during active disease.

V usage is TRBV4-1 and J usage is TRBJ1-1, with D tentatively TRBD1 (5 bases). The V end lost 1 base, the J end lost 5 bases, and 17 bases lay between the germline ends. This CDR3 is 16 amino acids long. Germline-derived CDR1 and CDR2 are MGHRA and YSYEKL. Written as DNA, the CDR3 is TGCGCCAGCAGCCAAGTCCGAGGAGGGGAGGGGACTGAAGCTTTCTTT. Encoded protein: CASSQVRGGEGTEAFF.

The CDR3 coding sequence is TGTGCCAGCAGCTTAGATCTAGCGGGGGGGCAAAACATTCAGTACTTC. Encoded protein: CASSLDLAGGQNIQYF. V usage is TRBV11-2 and J usage is TRBJ2-4, with 12 bases that match TRBD2. From germline, CDR1 is SGHAT and CDR2 FQNNGV. The CDR3 totals 16 residues. Unmatched junction bases numbered 2, after V lost 0 bases and J lost 5 bases.

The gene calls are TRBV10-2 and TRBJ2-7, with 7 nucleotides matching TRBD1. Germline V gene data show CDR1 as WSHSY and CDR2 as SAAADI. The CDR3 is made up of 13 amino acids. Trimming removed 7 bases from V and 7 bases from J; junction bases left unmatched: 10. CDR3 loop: CASNTRTGGEQYF. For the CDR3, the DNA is TGCGCCAGCAATACTCGGACAGGAGGAGAGCAGTACTTC.

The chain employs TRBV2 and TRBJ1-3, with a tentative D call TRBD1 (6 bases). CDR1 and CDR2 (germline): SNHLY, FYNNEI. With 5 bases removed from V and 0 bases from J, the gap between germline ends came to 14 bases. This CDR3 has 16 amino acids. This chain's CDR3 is CASSWTAPASGNTIYF. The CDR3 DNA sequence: TGTGCCAGCAGTTGGACAGCCCCGGCCTCTGGAAACACCATATATTTT.

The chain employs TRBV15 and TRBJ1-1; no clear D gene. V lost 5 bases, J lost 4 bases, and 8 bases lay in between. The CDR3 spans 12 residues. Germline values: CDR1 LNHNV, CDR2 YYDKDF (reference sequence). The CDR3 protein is CATSPSITEAFF. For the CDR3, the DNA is TGTGCCACCAGCCCTTCTATCACTGAAGCTTTCTTT.

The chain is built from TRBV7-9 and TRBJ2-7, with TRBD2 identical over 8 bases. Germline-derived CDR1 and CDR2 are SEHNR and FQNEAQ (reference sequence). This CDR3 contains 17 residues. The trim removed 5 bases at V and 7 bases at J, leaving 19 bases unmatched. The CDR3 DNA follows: TGTGCCAGCAGCCCCGTCGGGGGGGGGCGCGAGGTAGAAGAGCAGTACTTC. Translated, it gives CASSPVGGGREVEEQYF. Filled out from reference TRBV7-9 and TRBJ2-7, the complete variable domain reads DTGVSQNPRHKITKRGQNVTFRCDPISEHNRLYWYRQTLGQGPEFLTYFQNEAQLEKSRLLSDRFSAERPKGSFSTLEIQRTEQGDSAMYLCASSPVGGGREVEEQYFGPGTRLTVT.

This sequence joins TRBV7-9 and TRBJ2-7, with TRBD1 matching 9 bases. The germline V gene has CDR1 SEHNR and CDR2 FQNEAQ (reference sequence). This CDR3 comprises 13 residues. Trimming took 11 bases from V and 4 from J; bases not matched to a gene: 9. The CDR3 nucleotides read TGTGCCGGCGGGACAGGGCATTCTTACGAGCAGTACTTC. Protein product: CAGGTGHSYEQYF.

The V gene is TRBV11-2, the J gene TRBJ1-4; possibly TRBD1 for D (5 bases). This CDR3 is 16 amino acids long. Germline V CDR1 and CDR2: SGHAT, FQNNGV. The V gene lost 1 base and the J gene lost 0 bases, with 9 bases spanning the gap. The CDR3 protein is CASSLAPTATNEKLFF. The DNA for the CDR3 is TGTGCCAGCAGCTTAGCACCGACAGCAACTAATGAAAAACTGTTTTTT.

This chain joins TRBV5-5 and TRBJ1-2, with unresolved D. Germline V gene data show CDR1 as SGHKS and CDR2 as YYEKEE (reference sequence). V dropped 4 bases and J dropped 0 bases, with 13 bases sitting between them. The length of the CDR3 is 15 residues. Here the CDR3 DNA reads TGTGCCAGCAGCCTTATTTTGGCAGCTAACTATGGCTACACCTTC. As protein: CASSLILAANYGYTF.

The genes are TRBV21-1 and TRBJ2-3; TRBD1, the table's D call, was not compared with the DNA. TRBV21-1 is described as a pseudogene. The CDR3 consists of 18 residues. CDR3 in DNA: TGTGCCAGCAGCAAAGGAGGTGGACAGCCCTATGGCACAGATACGCAGTATTTT. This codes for CASSKGGGQPYGTDTQYF.

The DNA for the CDR3 is TGTGCCAGCAGTGAGGGAGCTCCCAATCAGCCCCAGCATTTT. This translates into CASSEGAPNQPQHF. The chain has TRBV25-1 and TRBJ1-5; D is unclear. The germline CDR1 and CDR2 sequences are MGHDK and SYGVNS. Deletions cut 3 bases from V and 3 bases from J, with 9 bases between. CDR3 length equals 14 residues.

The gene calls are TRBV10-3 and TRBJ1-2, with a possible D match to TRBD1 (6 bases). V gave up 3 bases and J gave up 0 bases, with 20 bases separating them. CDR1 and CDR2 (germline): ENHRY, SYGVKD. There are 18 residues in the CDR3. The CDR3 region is CAISDFQGWKAANYGYTF. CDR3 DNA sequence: TGTGCCATCAGTGACTTCCAGGGGTGGAAGGCAGCTAACTATGGCTACACCTTC.

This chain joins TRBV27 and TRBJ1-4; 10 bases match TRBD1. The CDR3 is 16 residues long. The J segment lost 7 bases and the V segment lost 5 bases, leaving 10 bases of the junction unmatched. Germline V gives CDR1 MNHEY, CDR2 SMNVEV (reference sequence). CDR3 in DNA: TGTGCCAGCAGTCACGTCCCCGGGACAGGGGTTGAAAAACTGTTTTTT. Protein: CASSHVPGTGVEKLFF.

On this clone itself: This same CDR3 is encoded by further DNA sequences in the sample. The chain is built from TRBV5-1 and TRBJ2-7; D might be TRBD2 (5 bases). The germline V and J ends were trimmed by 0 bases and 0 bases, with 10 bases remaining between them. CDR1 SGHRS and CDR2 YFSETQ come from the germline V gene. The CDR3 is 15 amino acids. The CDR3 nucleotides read TGCGCCAGCAGCTTGGGGACGGGGAGCTCCTACGAGCAGTACTTC. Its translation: CASSLGTGSSYEQYF.

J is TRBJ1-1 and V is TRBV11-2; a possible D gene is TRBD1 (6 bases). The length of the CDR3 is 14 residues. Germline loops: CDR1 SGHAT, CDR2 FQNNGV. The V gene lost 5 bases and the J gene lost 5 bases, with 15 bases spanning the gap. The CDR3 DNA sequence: TGTGCCAGCAGCGCCCGGGACACCTTGACTGAAGCTTTCTTT. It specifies CASSARDTLTEAFF.

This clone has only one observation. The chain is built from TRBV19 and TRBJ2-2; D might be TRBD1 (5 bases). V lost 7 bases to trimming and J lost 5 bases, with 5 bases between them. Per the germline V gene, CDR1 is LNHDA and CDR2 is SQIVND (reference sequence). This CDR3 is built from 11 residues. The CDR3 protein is CASKGTGELFF. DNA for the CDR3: TGTGCCAGTAAGGGGACCGGGGAGCTGTTTTTT.

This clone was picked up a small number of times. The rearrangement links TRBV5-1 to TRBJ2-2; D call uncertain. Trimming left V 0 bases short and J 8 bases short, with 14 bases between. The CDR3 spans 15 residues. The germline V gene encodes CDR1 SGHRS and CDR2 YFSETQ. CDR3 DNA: TGCGCCAGCAGCTTGGTAACTTCCCCCGGGGGGGAGCTGTTTTTT. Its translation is CASSLVTSPGGELFF.

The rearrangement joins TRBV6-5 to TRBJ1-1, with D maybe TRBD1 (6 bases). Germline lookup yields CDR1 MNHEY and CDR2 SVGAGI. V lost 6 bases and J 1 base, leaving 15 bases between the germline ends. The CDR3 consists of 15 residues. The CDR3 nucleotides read TGTGCCAGCAGCAAAGAAAACAGGGCGAACACTGAAGCTTTCTTT. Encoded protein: CASSKENRANTEAFF.

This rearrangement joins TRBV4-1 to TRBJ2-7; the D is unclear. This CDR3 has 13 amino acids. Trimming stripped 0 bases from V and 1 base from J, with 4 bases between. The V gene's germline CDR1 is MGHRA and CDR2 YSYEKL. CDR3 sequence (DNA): TGCGCCAGCAGCCAAGAGCGTTCCTACGAGCAGTACTTC. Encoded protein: CASSQERSYEQYF.

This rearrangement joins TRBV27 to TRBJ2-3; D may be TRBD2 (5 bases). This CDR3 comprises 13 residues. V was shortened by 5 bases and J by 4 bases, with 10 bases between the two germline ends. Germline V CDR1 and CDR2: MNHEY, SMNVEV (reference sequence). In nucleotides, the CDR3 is TGTGCCAGCAGTAGACGGGGATCAGATACGCAGTATTTT. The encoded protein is CASSRRGSDTQYF.

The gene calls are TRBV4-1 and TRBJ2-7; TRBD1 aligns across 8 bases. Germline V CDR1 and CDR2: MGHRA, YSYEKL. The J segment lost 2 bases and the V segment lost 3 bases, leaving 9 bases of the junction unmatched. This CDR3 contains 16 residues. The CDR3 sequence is CASSHQDGTGAYEQYF. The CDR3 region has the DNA TGCGCCAGCAGCCATCAAGACGGGACAGGAGCCTACGAGCAGTACTTC.

This CDR3 is CASSPLMRGRNSPLHF. Written as DNA, the CDR3 is TGTGCCAGCAGCCCCCTAATGCGGGGTCGTAATTCACCCCTCCACTTT. This chain uses TRBV3-1 (or the pseudogene TRBV3-2) with TRBJ1-6, with D unclear. CDR3 size: 16 residues. Trimming cost V 4 bases and J 6 bases, with 16 bases left between them. Germline V lookup: CDR1 LGHDT, CDR2 YNNKEL (reference sequence).

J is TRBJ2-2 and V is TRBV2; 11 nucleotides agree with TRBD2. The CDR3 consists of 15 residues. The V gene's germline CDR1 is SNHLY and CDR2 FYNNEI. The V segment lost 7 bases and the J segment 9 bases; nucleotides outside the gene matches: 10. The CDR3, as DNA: TGTGCCAGCAAAGGACTAGCGGGTTCTGTTCGGGAGCTGTTTTTT. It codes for CASKGLAGSVRELFF.

The CDR3 region has the DNA TGTGCCAGCAGCCCATCATATGGCTACACCTTC. Translated, it gives CASSPSYGYTF. This chain joins TRBV11-2 and TRBJ1-2, with unresolved D. Germline V gives CDR1 SGHAT, CDR2 FQNNGV. The length of the CDR3 is 11 residues. Trimming removed 5 bases at V and 5 bases at J, with 6 bases between. The whole variable domain, filled in from reference TRBV11-2 and TRBJ1-2, reads EAGVAQSPRYKIIEKRQSVAFWCNPISGHATLYWYQQILGQGPKLLIQFQNNGVVDDSQLPKDRFSAERLKGVDSTLKIQPAKLEDSAVYLCASSPSYGYTFGSGTRLTVV.

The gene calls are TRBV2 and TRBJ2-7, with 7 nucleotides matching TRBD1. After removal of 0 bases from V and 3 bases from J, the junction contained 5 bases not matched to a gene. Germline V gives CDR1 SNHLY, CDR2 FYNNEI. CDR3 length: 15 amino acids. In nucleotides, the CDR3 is TGTGCCAGCAGTGAAGCGCTTTGGACAGGCTACGAGCAGTACTTC. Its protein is CASSEALWTGYEQYF.

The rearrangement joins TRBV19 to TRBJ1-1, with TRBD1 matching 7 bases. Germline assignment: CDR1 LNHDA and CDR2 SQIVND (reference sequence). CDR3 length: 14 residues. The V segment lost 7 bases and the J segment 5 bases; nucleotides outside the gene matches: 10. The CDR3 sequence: CASIDRAGGTEAFF. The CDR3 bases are TGTGCCAGTATTGACAGGGCGGGGGGTACTGAAGCTTTCTTT.

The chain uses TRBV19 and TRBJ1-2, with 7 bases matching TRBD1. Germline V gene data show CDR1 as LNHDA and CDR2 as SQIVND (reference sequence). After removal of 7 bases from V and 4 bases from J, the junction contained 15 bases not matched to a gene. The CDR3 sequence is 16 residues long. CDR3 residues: CASTLGQAKQRYGYTF. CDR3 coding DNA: TGTGCCAGTACCCTCGGACAGGCTAAACAACGCTATGGCTACACCTTC.

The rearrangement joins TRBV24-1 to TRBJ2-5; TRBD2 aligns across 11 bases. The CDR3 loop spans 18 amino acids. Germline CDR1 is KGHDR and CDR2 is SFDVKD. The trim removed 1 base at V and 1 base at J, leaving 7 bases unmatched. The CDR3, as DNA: TGTGCCACCAGTGATTTCCCTAGACTAGCGGGGATCCAAGAGACCCAGTACTTC. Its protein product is CATSDFPRLAGIQETQYF.

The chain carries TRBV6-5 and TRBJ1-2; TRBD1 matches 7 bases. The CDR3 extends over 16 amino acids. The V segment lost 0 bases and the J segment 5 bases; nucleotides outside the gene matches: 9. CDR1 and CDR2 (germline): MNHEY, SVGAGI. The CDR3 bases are TGTGCCAGCAGTTACTCCAATACAGGGGAGGAGTATGGCTACACCTTC. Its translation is CASSYSNTGEEYGYTF.

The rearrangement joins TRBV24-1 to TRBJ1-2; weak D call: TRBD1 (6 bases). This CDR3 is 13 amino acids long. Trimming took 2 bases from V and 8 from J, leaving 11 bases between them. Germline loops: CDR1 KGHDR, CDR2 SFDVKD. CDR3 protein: CATSDSPTGGYTF. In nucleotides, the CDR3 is TGTGCCACCAGTGATTCACCCACAGGGGGCTACACCTTC.

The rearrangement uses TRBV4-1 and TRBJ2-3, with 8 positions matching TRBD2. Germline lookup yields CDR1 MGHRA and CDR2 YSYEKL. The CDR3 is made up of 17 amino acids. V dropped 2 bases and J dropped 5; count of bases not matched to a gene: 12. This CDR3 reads CASSQTPVSGEGDTQYF. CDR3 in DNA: TGCGCCAGCAGCCAAACCCCGGTTAGCGGGGAGGGAGATACGCAGTATTTT.

The CDR3 sequence: CASSSTLAGLADTQYF. The CDR3, as DNA: TGTGCCAGCAGCTCGACACTAGCGGGGTTAGCAGATACGCAGTATTTT. The chain couples TRBV7-6 to TRBJ2-3; 10 positions match TRBD2. CDR3 length: 16 residues. V was pared by 4 bases and J by 4 bases, with 8 bases of the junction left unmatched. Germline CDR1 reads SGHVS; CDR2 reads FNYEAQ.